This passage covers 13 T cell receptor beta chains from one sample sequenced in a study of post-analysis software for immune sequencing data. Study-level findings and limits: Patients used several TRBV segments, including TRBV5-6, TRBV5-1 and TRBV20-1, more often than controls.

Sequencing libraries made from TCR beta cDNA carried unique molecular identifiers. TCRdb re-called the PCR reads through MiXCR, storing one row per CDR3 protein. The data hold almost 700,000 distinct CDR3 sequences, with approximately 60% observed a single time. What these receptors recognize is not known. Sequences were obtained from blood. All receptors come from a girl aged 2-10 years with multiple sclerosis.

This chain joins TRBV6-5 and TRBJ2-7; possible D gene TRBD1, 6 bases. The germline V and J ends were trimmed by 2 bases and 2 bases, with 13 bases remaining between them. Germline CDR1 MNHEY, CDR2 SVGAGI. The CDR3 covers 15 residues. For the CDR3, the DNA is TGTGCCAGCAGTTACGGGCAGGGGCCCACCTACGAGCAGTACTTC. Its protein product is CASSYGQGPTYEQYF.

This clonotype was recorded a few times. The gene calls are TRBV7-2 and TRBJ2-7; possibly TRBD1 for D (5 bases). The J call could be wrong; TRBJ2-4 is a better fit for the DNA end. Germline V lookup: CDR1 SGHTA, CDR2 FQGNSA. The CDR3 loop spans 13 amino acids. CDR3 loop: CASSLVQADIQYF. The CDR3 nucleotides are TGTGCCAGCAGCTTAGTACAGGCAGACATTCAGTACTTC.

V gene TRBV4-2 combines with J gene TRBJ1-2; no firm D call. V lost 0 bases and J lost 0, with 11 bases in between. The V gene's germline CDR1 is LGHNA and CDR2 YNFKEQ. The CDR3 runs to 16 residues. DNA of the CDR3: TGTGCCAGCAGCCAAGATCGAACGGTCGCTAACTATGGCTACACCTTC. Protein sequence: CASSQDRTVANYGYTF.

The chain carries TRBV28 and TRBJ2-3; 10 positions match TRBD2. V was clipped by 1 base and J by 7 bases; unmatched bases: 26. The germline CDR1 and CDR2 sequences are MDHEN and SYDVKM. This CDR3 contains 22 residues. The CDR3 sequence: CASSLSGIPFLAGVEEPNTQYF. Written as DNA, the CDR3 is TGTGCCAGCAGTTTATCGGGAATCCCTTTCCTAGCGGGAGTTGAAGAGCCAAATACGCAGTATTTT.

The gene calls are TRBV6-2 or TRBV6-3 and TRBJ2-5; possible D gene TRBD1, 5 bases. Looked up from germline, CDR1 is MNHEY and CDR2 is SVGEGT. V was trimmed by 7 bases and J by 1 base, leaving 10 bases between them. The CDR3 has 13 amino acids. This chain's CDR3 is CASTHRIQETQYF. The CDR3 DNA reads TGTGCCAGCACCCACAGGATCCAAGAGACCCAGTACTTC.

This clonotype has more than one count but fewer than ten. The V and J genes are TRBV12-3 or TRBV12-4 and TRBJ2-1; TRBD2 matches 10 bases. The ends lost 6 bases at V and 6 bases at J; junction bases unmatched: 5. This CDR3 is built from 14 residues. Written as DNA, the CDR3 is TGTGCCAGCAGCCAGCGGGAGGGCGGCAATGAGCAGTTCTTC. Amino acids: CASSQREGGNEQFF.

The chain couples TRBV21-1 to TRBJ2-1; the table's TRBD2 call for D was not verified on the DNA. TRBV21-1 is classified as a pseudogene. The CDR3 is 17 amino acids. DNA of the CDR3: TGTGCCAGCAGCAAAGCCGCGGGCAGGCGCCTTTACAATGAGCAGTTCTTC. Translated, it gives CASSKAAGRRLYNEQFF.

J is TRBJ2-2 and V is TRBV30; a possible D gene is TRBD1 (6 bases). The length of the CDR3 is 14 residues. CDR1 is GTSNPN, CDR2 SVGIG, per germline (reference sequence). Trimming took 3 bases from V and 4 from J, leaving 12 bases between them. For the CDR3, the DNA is TGTGCCTGGAGCCCCGGGACACTCACCGGGGAGCTGTTTTTT. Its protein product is CAWSPGTLTGELFF.

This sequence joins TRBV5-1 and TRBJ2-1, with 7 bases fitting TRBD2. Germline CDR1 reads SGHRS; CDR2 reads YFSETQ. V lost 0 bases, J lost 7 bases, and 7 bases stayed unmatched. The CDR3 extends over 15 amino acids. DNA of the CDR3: TGCGCCAGCAGCTTGGCGGCGGGAGTAACAAATGAGCAGTTCTTC. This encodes CASSLAAGVTNEQFF. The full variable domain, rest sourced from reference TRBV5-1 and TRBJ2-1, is KAGVTQTPRYLIKTRGQQVTLSCSPISGHRSVSWYQQTPGQGLQFLFEYFSETQRNKGNFPGRFSGRQFSNSRSEMNVSTLELGDSALYLCASSLAAGVTNEQFFGPGTRLTVL.

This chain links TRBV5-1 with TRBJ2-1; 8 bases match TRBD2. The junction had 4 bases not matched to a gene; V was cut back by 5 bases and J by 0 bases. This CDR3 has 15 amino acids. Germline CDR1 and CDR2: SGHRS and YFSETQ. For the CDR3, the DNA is TGCGCCAGCAGATCGAGCGGGAGCTCCTACAATGAGCAGTTCTTC. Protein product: CASRSSGSSYNEQFF. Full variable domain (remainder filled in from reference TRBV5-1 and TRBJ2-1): KAGVTQTPRYLIKTRGQQVTLSCSPISGHRSVSWYQQTPGQGLQFLFEYFSETQRNKGNFPGRFSGRQFSNSRSEMNVSTLELGDSALYLCASRSSGSSYNEQFFGPGTRLTVL.

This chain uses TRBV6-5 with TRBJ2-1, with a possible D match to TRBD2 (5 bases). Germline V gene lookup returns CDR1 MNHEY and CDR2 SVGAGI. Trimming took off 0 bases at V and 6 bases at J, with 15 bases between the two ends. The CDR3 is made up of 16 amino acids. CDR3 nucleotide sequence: TGTGCCAGCAGTTACTCTGCCGGGATCGTCCCCAATGAGCAGTTCTTC. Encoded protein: CASSYSAGIVPNEQFF.

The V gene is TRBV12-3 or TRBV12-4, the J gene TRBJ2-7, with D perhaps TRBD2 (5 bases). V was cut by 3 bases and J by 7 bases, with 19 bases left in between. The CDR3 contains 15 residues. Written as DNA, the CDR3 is TGTGCCAGCAGTTTGGGTCCACCGGACTCCAATGAGCAGTACTTC. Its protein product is CASSLGPPDSNEQYF.

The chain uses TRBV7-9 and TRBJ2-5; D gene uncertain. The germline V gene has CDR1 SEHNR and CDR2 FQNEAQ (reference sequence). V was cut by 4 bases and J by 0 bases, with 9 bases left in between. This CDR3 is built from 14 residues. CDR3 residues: CASSYSVYQETQYF. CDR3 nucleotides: TGTGCCAGCAGCTATTCGGTGTACCAAGAGACCCAGTACTTC.